The 22 T cell receptor beta chains below were found in one sample sequenced in a study of blood T cell repertoires in COVID-19. Repertoires were generated with immunoSEQ multiplex PCR, while TCRdb's copy carries only in-frame clones and drops some. Seen here are tens of thousands of clones, around 85% observed once, and the top ten hold less than 4.5%. Sequenced sample: peripheral blood. These receptor sequences come from a man in his fifties or sixties with acute or convalescent COVID-19.

The chain carries TRBV10-3 and TRBJ2-7; TRBD2 matches 7 bases. Germline-derived CDR1 and CDR2 are ENHRY and SYGVKD. The CDR3 runs to 16 residues. The J segment lost 0 bases and the V segment lost 4 bases, leaving 9 bases of the junction unmatched. The CDR3 reads CAISGLGRGSSYEQYF. In DNA form, the CDR3 reads TGTGCCATCAGTGGGTTGGGGAGGGGAAGCTCCTACGAGCAGTACTTC.

The chain is built from TRBV5-1 and TRBJ2-3, with D maybe TRBD2 (6 bases). The CDR3 extends over 14 amino acids. The V gene lost 6 bases and the J gene lost 6 bases, with 17 bases spanning the gap. Germline CDR1 is SGHRS and CDR2 is YFSETQ. The CDR3 DNA reads as TGCGCCAGCATCGCGACTCAAGGAGGGGATACGCAGTATTTT. Translation gives CASIATQGGDTQYF.

This sequence joins TRBV15 and TRBJ1-6; D gene uncertain. Germline values: CDR1 LNHNV, CDR2 YYDKDF (reference sequence). Between the trimmed V and J ends, which lost 3 bases and 4 bases, there was a span of 4 bases. This CDR3 has 13 residues. The CDR3 loop is CATSSLYNSPLHF. The DNA of the CDR3 is TGTGCCACCAGCAGTCTTTATAATTCACCCCTCCACTTT.

V and J are TRBV5-5 and TRBJ1-2; no reliable D call. The germline V gene has CDR1 SGHKS and CDR2 YYEKEE (reference sequence). V shed 4 bases and J shed 4 bases, with 11 bases lying between them. There are 13 residues in the CDR3. The CDR3 region is CASSPGSTYGYTF. The CDR3 DNA reads TGTGCCAGCAGCCCGGGATCCACCTATGGCTACACCTTC.

CDR3 loop: CASRGGAGRQETQYF. CDR3 sequence (DNA): TGTGCCAGTAGGGGCGGGGCCGGGAGGCAAGAGACCCAGTACTTC. This chain links TRBV19 with TRBJ2-5; TRBD2 agrees at 7 bases. V was clipped by 6 bases and J by 2 bases; unmatched bases: 9. CDR1 and CDR2 from the germline V gene are LNHDA and SQIVND (reference sequence). The CDR3 length is 15 residues.

V is TRBV19 and J is TRBJ2-2; D remains ambiguous. Trimming took 5 bases from V and 1 from J, leaving 5 bases between them. This CDR3 is built from 13 residues. Germline V lookup: CDR1 LNHDA, CDR2 SQIVND (reference sequence). DNA for the CDR3: TGTGCCAGTAGTGGCGGGAACACCGGGGAGCTGTTTTTT. This encodes CASSGGNTGELFF.

The chain uses TRBV19 and TRBJ2-1; 11 bases fit TRBD2. This CDR3 is 14 amino acids long. V shed 3 bases, J shed 7 bases, and the junction held 2 bases outside the gene matches. The germline V gene has CDR1 LNHDA and CDR2 SQIVND (reference sequence). The CDR3, as DNA: TGTGCCAGTAGTATGACTAGCGGGACGAATGAGCAGTTCTTC. This codes for CASSMTSGTNEQFF.

The V and J genes are TRBV7-9 and TRBJ2-1, with 10 bases identical to TRBD2. Germline V gene lookup returns CDR1 SEHNR and CDR2 FQNEAQ (reference sequence). V lost 4 bases, J lost 2 bases, and 2 bases stayed unmatched. CDR3 length: 15 amino acids. The CDR3 DNA follows: TGTGCCAGCAGCTCTAGCGGGAGCGCCTACAATGAGCAGTTCTTC. It specifies CASSSSGSAYNEQFF.

This sequence joins TRBV5-4 and TRBJ1-2; 10 nucleotides align to TRBD1. CDR3 length: 15 residues. CDR1 is SGHNT and CDR2 is YYREEE in the germline V gene (reference sequence). V was pared by 4 bases and J by 8 bases, with 11 bases of the junction left unmatched. The CDR3 protein is CASSGGDRGLEGYTF. As DNA, the CDR3 is TGTGCCAGCAGCGGAGGCGACAGGGGGCTCGAGGGCTACACCTTC.

This CDR3 is CASGFSGGYEQYF. The CDR3 bases are TGTGCTAGTGGTTTCTCGGGGGGCTACGAGCAGTACTTC. V is TRBV12-5 and J is TRBJ2-7, with 7 bases matching TRBD2. Germline CDR1 LGHNT, CDR2 FRNRAP. Trimming cost V 3 bases and J 3 bases; bases outside gene matches: 2. The CDR3 sequence is 13 residues long.

The V gene is TRBV5-1, the J gene TRBJ2-3; TRBD2 agrees at 13 bases. V dropped 5 bases and J dropped 2; count of bases not matched to a gene: 8. The CDR3 totals 17 residues. Per germline, CDR1 SGHRS and CDR2 YFSETQ. In DNA, the CDR3 is TGCGCCAGCAGTACGGGACTAGCGGGGTGGACCACAGATACGCAGTATTTT. The encoded protein is CASSTGLAGWTTDTQYF.

The J gene is TRBJ2-1, the V gene TRBV6-5, with 7 bases fitting TRBD1. The junction had 7 bases not matched to a gene; V was cut back by 5 bases and J by 3 bases. The germline CDR1 and CDR2 sequences are MNHEY and SVGAGI. The CDR3 contains 15 residues. CDR3 DNA sequence: TGTGCCAGCAGTACTACGACAGGGATCTACAATGAGCAGTTCTTC. It encodes CASSTTTGIYNEQFF.

V usage is TRBV7-9 and J usage is TRBJ2-5; TRBD1 aligns across 7 bases. Germline assignment: CDR1 SEHNR and CDR2 FQNEAQ (reference sequence). Unmatched junction bases numbered 9, after V lost 5 bases and J lost 3 bases. The length of the CDR3 is 15 residues. CDR3 in amino acids: CASSLRTGAEETQYF. CDR3 sequence (DNA): TGTGCCAGCAGCCTGCGGACAGGTGCTGAAGAGACCCAGTACTTC.

This chain's CDR3 is CASSLQGRPRDEQFF. DNA of the CDR3: TGCGCCAGCAGCTTGCAGGGGCGACCTCGGGATGAGCAGTTCTTC. The chain uses TRBV5-1 and TRBJ2-1; TRBD1 might be the D (6 bases). The V end lost 1 base, the J end lost 8 bases, and 16 bases lay between the germline ends. The CDR3 contains 15 residues. In germline, CDR1 is SGHRS, CDR2 YFSETQ.

The chain recombines TRBV28 with TRBJ1-5; 8 positions match TRBD1. CDR3 length: 16 amino acids. Germline V lookup: CDR1 MDHEN, CDR2 SYDVKM. V lost 1 base and J lost 6; bases outside the gene matches: 8. The chain's CDR3 is CASSLLAGGASQPQHF. Here the CDR3 DNA reads TGTGCCAGCAGTTTATTGGCAGGGGGCGCCTCTCAGCCCCAGCATTTT.

This clone came up a few times. The rearrangement uses TRBV4-1 and TRBJ1-2; D not resolved. The CDR3 extends over 15 amino acids. Trimming removed 0 bases at V and 5 bases at J, with 13 bases between. The germline V gene encodes CDR1 MGHRA and CDR2 YSYEKL. The CDR3 is CASSQDTAPGYGYTF. The DNA of the CDR3 is TGCGCCAGCAGCCAAGATACAGCCCCTGGATATGGCTACACCTTC.

This chain joins TRBV6-2 or TRBV6-3 and TRBJ2-7; D is undetermined. Germline V CDR1 and CDR2: MNHEY, SVGEGT. The length of the CDR3 is 11 residues. V was cut by 3 bases and J by 3 bases, with 3 bases left in between. The CDR3 sequence is CASSYLYEQYF. The CDR3 DNA reads as TGTGCCAGCAGTTATCTCTACGAGCAGTACTTC.

J is TRBJ2-3 and V is TRBV6-2 or TRBV6-3; 16 bases agree with TRBD2. CDR1 is MNHEY and CDR2 is SVGEGT in the germline V gene. J lost 2 bases, V lost 2 bases, and 1 base had no gene match. The CDR3 consists of 17 residues. This CDR3 reads CASSYGTSGGVTDTQYF. CDR3 nucleotide sequence: TGTGCCAGCAGTTACGGGACTAGCGGGGGGGTCACAGATACGCAGTATTTT.

The chain joins TRBV2 to TRBJ1-4; D is unresolved. Germline CDR1 is SNHLY and CDR2 is FYNNEI. The CDR3 spans 13 residues. V dropped 6 bases and J dropped 8 bases, with 13 bases sitting between them. CDR3 coding DNA: TGTGCCAGCAGCCTAGAGTCGGTGGAAAAACTGTTTTTT. This translates into CASSLESVEKLFF. The full variable domain, with the rest looked up from reference TRBV2 and TRBJ1-4, is EPEVTQTPSHQVTQMGQEVILRCVPISNHLYFYWYRQILGQKVEFLVSFYNNEISEKSEIFDDQFSVERPDGSNFTLKIRSTKLEDSAMYFCASSLESVEKLFFGSGTQLSVL.

The V and J genes are TRBV24-1 and TRBJ2-5; 7 bases align to TRBD2. After removal of 5 bases from V and 4 bases from J, the junction contained 6 bases not matched to a gene. The CDR3 loop spans 14 amino acids. CDR1 is KGHDR and CDR2 is SFDVKD in the germline V gene. CDR3 nucleotide sequence: TGTGCCACCAGTGGGCTAGCGGAGAGAGAGACCCAGTACTTC. Protein: CATSGLAERETQYF.

The gene calls are TRBV3-1 (or the pseudogene TRBV3-2) and TRBJ1-2; 11 nucleotides match TRBD1. From germline, CDR1 is LGHDT and CDR2 YNNKEL (reference sequence). V lost 5 bases and J lost 3; bases outside the gene matches: 11. The length of the CDR3 is 17 residues. CDR3 sequence: CASSGRDRGFADYGYTF. CDR3 in DNA: TGTGCCAGCAGCGGCCGGGACAGGGGGTTTGCGGACTATGGCTACACCTTC.

The chain couples TRBV5-1 to TRBJ2-5, with D perhaps TRBD2 (6 bases). The germline V and J ends were trimmed by 0 bases and 2 bases, with 11 bases remaining between them. Per germline, CDR1 SGHRS and CDR2 YFSETQ. The CDR3 extends over 15 amino acids. The CDR3 coding sequence is TGCGCCAGCAGCTTGGTATCTAGCGCGCAAGAGACCCAGTACTTC. As protein: CASSLVSSAQETQYF.